Shown below are 29 T cell receptor beta chains from a single sample sequenced in a study of Ad26.COV2.S vaccination and SARS-CoV-2 variants. The treatment denotes: around 19 received Ad26.COV2.S at low or high dose, single or two shots; 5 received placebo; per-sample allocation not given. At day 63 after the first vaccine or placebo injection, samples were drawn. This table comes from immunoSEQ multiplex PCR, and its TCRdb copy is limited to in-frame clones, with some not included. There are hundreds of thousands of clones in the sample; 83% occur only once, and about 7.1% lies in the top ten. The sample was peripheral blood, taken in a trial of Ad26.COV2.S vaccine versus placebo. The receptors derive from a person aged 18-60 years who received the Ad26.COV2.S COVID-19 vaccine or a placebo.

The chain carries TRBV21-1 and TRBJ1-5. TRBV21-1 is an annotated pseudogene. CDR3 length: 19 residues. CDR3 coding DNA: TGTGCCAGCAGCAAACCCTGGAAGGGTAAGTTTGGGGACAATCAGCCCCAGCATTTT. It is translated as CASSKPWKGKFGDNQPQHF.

V and J are TRBV19 and TRBJ2-1; possible D gene TRBD2, 5 bases. CDR1 is LNHDA and CDR2 is SQIVND in the germline V gene (reference sequence). The V end lost 6 bases, the J end lost 6 bases, and 12 bases lay between the germline ends. The CDR3 runs to 13 residues. CDR3 in DNA: TGTGCCAGTAGCTCCCGGGGATCCAATGAGCAGTTCTTC. Its translation: CASSSRGSNEQFF.

The V and J genes are TRBV18 and TRBJ2-3; tentatively, D is TRBD2 (6 bases). The V and J ends lost 1 base and 1 base respectively, with 12 bases between them. This CDR3 is 16 amino acids long. CDR1 is KGHSH and CDR2 is LQKENI in the germline V gene. The CDR3 protein is CASSPQGTGGTDTQYF. CDR3 sequence (DNA): TGTGCCAGCTCACCACAGGGGACGGGGGGCACAGATACGCAGTATTTT. The whole variable domain, filled in from reference TRBV18 and TRBJ2-3, reads NAGVMQNPRHLVRRRGQEARLRCSPMKGHSHVYWYRQLPEEGLKFMVYLQKENIIDESGMPKERFSAEFPKEGPSILRIQQVVRGDSAAYFCASSPQGTGGTDTQYFGPGTRLTVL.

The chain carries TRBV7-3 and TRBJ1-4, with D possibly being TRBD1 (5 bases). V was trimmed by 3 bases and J by 7 bases, leaving 12 bases between them. The CDR3 is 14 amino acids. Germline V gene sequence: CDR1 SGHTA, CDR2 FQGTGA. The CDR3 DNA reads TGTGCCAGCAGCTTGGGGACTACGGGTGAAAAACTGTTTTTT. It translates to CASSLGTTGEKLFF. The full variable domain, with the rest looked up from reference TRBV7-3 and TRBJ1-4, is GAGVSQTPSNKVTEKGKYVELRCDPISGHTALYWYRQSLGQGPEFLIYFQGTGAADDSGLPNDRFFAVRPEGSVSTLKIQRTERGDSAVYLCASSLGTTGEKLFFGSGTQLSVL.

The chain links TRBV5-4 to TRBJ1-1; D ambiguous. Germline V gives CDR1 SGHNT, CDR2 YYREEE (reference sequence). Trimming pared 0 bases from V and 0 bases from J, leaving 9 bases between. This CDR3 region has 15 residues. The DNA of the CDR3 is TGTGCCAGCAGCTTGGGTGGGAAGATGAACACTGAAGCTTTCTTT. This encodes CASSLGGKMNTEAFF.

The chain uses TRBV9 and TRBJ2-1, with D possibly matching TRBD2 (5 bases). Germline values: CDR1 SGDLS, CDR2 YYNGEE. The V and J ends lost 6 bases and 0 bases respectively, with 13 bases between them. This CDR3 has 15 residues. In DNA form, the CDR3 reads TGTGCCAGCACCCCAGGCACTAGCTCCTACAATGAGCAGTTCTTC. Its protein is CASTPGTSSYNEQFF.

The rearrangement uses TRBV7-8 and TRBJ2-7, with D perhaps matching TRBD1 (6 bases). Germline CDR1 reads SGHVS; CDR2 reads FQNEAQ. The CDR3 covers 13 residues. V lost 5 bases and J 3 bases, leaving 11 bases between the germline ends. The CDR3 spells CASSRDTIYEQYF. Here the CDR3 DNA reads TGTGCCAGCAGCCGGGACACCATCTACGAGCAGTACTTC.

This chain joins TRBV29-1 and TRBJ1-4; D unresolved. Trimming took off 4 bases at V and 8 bases at J, with 14 bases between the two ends. This CDR3 is 13 amino acids long. The V gene's germline CDR1 is SQVTM and CDR2 ANQGSEA. The CDR3 loop reads CSVVGSDREKLFF. CDR3 nucleotide sequence: TGCAGCGTTGTAGGGAGTGATCGGGAAAAACTGTTTTTT.

The rearrangement links TRBV2 to TRBJ2-3; 8 positions match TRBD2. The CDR3 spans 16 residues. The junction had 9 bases not matched to a gene; V was cut back by 4 bases and J by 3 bases. Germline values: CDR1 SNHLY, CDR2 FYNNEI. CDR3: CASSVFELAVTDTQYF. The CDR3 DNA reads as TGTGCCAGCAGTGTATTCGAACTAGCGGTGACAGATACGCAGTATTTT. Complete variable domain (other parts from reference TRBV2 and TRBJ2-3): EPEVTQTPSHQVTQMGQEVILRCVPISNHLYFYWYRQILGQKVEFLVSFYNNEISEKSEIFDDQFSVERPDGSNFTLKIRSTKLEDSAMYFCASSVFELAVTDTQYFGPGTRLTVL.

This clone was counted only a few times. The rearrangement uses TRBV6-5 and TRBJ2-6; 7 bases align to TRBD1. Germline loops: CDR1 MNHEY, CDR2 SVGAGI. The CDR3 runs to 15 residues. Trimming cost V 6 bases and J 2 bases; bases outside gene matches: 4. CDR3 loop: CASRQGVTGANVLTF. The CDR3 DNA follows: TGTGCCAGCAGGCAGGGGGTAACTGGGGCCAACGTCCTGACTTTC.

The chain couples TRBV11-2 to TRBJ1-3; D gene ambiguous. The V gene lost 4 bases and the J gene lost 7 bases, with 11 bases spanning the gap. Germline values: CDR1 SGHAT, CDR2 FQNNGV. This CDR3 region has 13 residues. CDR3 protein: CASSSAGPNTIYF. CDR3 nucleotide sequence: TGTGCCAGCAGCTCCGCCGGGCCCAACACCATATATTTT.

The chain combines TRBV27 with TRBJ2-1; D unresolved. Germline CDR1 MNHEY, CDR2 SMNVEV (reference sequence). The CDR3 extends over 12 amino acids. Trimming removed 5 bases at V and 10 bases at J, with 12 bases between. CDR3 residues: CASSGDIQEQFF. Written as DNA, the CDR3 is TGTGCCAGCAGTGGGGATATCCAAGAGCAGTTCTTC.

This rearrangement joins TRBV5-1 to TRBJ2-1; 13 nucleotides agree with TRBD2. The germline V gene has CDR1 SGHRS and CDR2 YFSETQ. J gave up 5 bases and V 4 bases, and 3 bases lay outside the gene matches. The CDR3 spans 15 residues. CDR3 sequence: CASSPGLAGDNEQFF. In DNA form, the CDR3 reads TGCGCCAGCAGCCCCGGACTAGCGGGGGACAATGAGCAGTTCTTC.

The rearrangement joins TRBV24-1 to TRBJ2-5; 8 bases map to TRBD2. V lost 0 bases to trimming and J lost 2 bases; unmatched junction nucleotides: 4. CDR3 length equals 16 residues. The germline gives CDR1 KGHDR, CDR2 SFDVKD. CDR3 coding DNA: TGTGCCACCAGTGATTTGCCCAGCGGGAGTCAAGAGACCCAGTACTTC. Protein sequence: CATSDLPSGSQETQYF.

This chain joins TRBV30 and TRBJ1-2; no clear D gene. The germline gives CDR1 GTSNPN, CDR2 SVGIG (reference sequence). The CDR3 consists of 12 residues. The V end was cut by 3 bases, the J end by 8 bases, with 13 bases between. CDR3 sequence (DNA): TGTGCCTGGAGCGGGCCAGTAAGAGGCTACACCTTC. Protein product: CAWSGPVRGYTF.

The chain joins TRBV7-2 to TRBJ1-2; D perhaps matches TRBD1 (5 bases). Trimming took 0 bases from V and 6 from J, leaving 11 bases between them. This CDR3 spans 14 amino acids. CDR1 and CDR2 from the germline V gene are SGHTA and FQGNSA. DNA of the CDR3: TGTGCCAGCAGCTTAGCATCAGGGAGAGATGGCTACACCTTC. Protein: CASSLASGRDGYTF.

This sequence joins TRBV4-3 and TRBJ1-1; D is unresolved. CDR3 size: 16 residues. V lost 3 bases and J lost 5, with 19 bases in between. Germline assignment: CDR1 LGHNA and CDR2 YSLEER. CDR3 sequence reads: CASSHRRAGERTEAFF. In DNA form, the CDR3 reads TGCGCCAGCAGCCACAGAAGGGCCGGGGAGAGGACTGAAGCTTTCTTT.

This chain uses TRBV5-4 with TRBJ2-7; possibly TRBD1 or TRBD2 for D (6 bases each). The V end lost 0 bases, the J end lost 7 bases, and 20 bases lay between the germline ends. The CDR3 has 16 amino acids. CDR1 SGHNT and CDR2 YYREEE come from the germline V gene (reference sequence). The CDR3 DNA reads TGTGCCAGCAGCTTGGAGTTTGGGGGGCTGAATGAGGAGCAGTACTTC. Its translation: CASSLEFGGLNEEQYF.

This chain connects TRBV19 to TRBJ1-2; D not certain. The CDR3 loop spans 13 amino acids. Germline CDR1 LNHDA, CDR2 SQIVND (reference sequence). V lost 1 base and J 6 bases, leaving 9 bases between the germline ends. For the CDR3, the DNA is TGTGCCAGTAGTATAGGGAGGAGTAATGGCTACACCTTC. Amino acids: CASSIGRSNGYTF.

The chain is built from TRBV19 and TRBJ2-1; 11 bases are a match to TRBD2. CDR1 and CDR2 from the germline V gene are LNHDA and SQIVND (reference sequence). J was trimmed by 6 bases and V by 1 base; bases with no gene match: 2. This CDR3 region has 15 residues. CDR3: CASSIGLAGINEQFF. In nucleotides, the CDR3 is TGTGCCAGTAGTATAGGACTAGCGGGAATCAATGAGCAGTTCTTC.

The chain is built from TRBV5-6 and TRBJ2-7; D unclear. Looked up from germline, CDR1 is SGHDT and CDR2 is YYEEEE. The CDR3 consists of 15 residues. V was shortened by 4 bases and J by 6 bases, with 20 bases between the two germline ends. CDR3 DNA sequence: TGTGCCAGCAGCGTAGGACCTACAGTCACCTTCGAGCAGTACTTC. Protein product: CASSVGPTVTFEQYF.

This chain joins TRBV11-2 and TRBJ1-1; D uncertain. Germline lookup yields CDR1 SGHAT and CDR2 FQNNGV. CDR3 length: 12 residues. Trimming took 0 bases from V and 8 from J, leaving 7 bases between them. The CDR3 sequence: CASSLDGSEAFF. The CDR3 region has the DNA TGTGCCAGCAGCTTAGATGGGAGCGAAGCTTTCTTT.

V usage is TRBV19 and J usage is TRBJ2-5; possible D gene TRBD2, 6 bases. V was clipped by 3 bases and J by 10 bases, with 9 bases between them. Germline CDR1 is LNHDA and CDR2 is SQIVND (reference sequence). CDR3 length: 11 residues. This CDR3 is CASSMTRGQYF. DNA of the CDR3: TGTGCCAGTAGTATGACTAGGGGCCAGTACTTC.

For this clone: Other DNA sequences in this sample translate to the same CDR3. The CDR3 loop reads CASTGTVNTEAFF. The CDR3 nucleotides read TGCGCCAGCACGGGGACTGTGAACACTGAAGCTTTCTTT. V usage is TRBV5-1 and J usage is TRBJ1-1; TRBD1 is a possible D gene (5 bases). Trimming removed 6 bases at V and 0 bases at J, with 9 bases between. Germline CDR1 and CDR2: SGHRS and YFSETQ. The CDR3 covers 13 residues.

This clone appeared a single time. This chain uses TRBV14 with TRBJ2-7, with 7 bases matching TRBD1. V gave up 4 bases and J gave up 5 bases; unmatched junction bases: 8. The V gene's germline CDR1 is SGHDN and CDR2 FVKESK. This CDR3 region has 14 residues. CDR3: CASSPIQGSHEQYF. DNA of the CDR3: TGTGCCAGCAGCCCCATACAGGGGAGCCACGAGCAGTACTTC. The whole variable domain, filled in from reference TRBV14 and TRBJ2-7, reads EAGVTQFPSHSVIEKGQTVTLRCDPISGHDNLYWYRRVMGKEIKFLLHFVKESKQDESGMPNNRFLAERTGGTYSTLKVQPAELEDSGVYFCASSPIQGSHEQYFGPGTRLTVT.

This clone has a count of ten or more. Other DNA sequences from this sample encode an identical CDR3 as well. The chain employs TRBV5-4 and TRBJ2-3; 12 nucleotides align to TRBD2. The V gene end was trimmed by 3 bases and the J gene end by 0 bases; junction bases not matched to a gene: 2. There are 16 residues in the CDR3. Germline CDR1 SGHNT, CDR2 YYREEE (reference sequence). DNA for the CDR3: TGTGCCAGCAGCTCGGGACTAGCGGGTAGCACAGATACGCAGTATTTT. This translates into CASSSGLAGSTDTQYF.

The J gene is TRBJ1-3, the V gene TRBV10-3; TRBD1 is a possible D gene (6 bases). The germline V gene encodes CDR1 ENHRY and CDR2 SYGVKD. The CDR3 is 15 residues long. V shed 6 bases and J shed 4 bases, with 16 bases lying between them. The CDR3 nucleotides read TGTGCCATCAGGGATACAGGGAAGCTCGGAAACACCATATATTTT. Its protein product is CAIRDTGKLGNTIYF.

This clone turned up a few times. This chain joins TRBV2 and TRBJ2-1; D remains ambiguous. CDR3 size: 12 residues. The ends were cut back, 7 bases at V and 8 bases at J, with 12 bases in the middle. In germline, CDR1 is SNHLY, CDR2 FYNNEI. CDR3 coding DNA: TGTGCCAGCACATATACGGTGGATGAGCAGTTCTTC. This gives the protein CASTYTVDEQFF.

This clone was recorded once. Other DNA sequences in this sample translate to the same CDR3. The chain couples TRBV19 to TRBJ1-5; D remains ambiguous. Germline lookup yields CDR1 LNHDA and CDR2 SQIVND (reference sequence). The germline V and J ends were trimmed by 6 bases and 2 bases, with 5 bases remaining between them. The CDR3 contains 12 residues. CDR3 DNA: TGTGCCAGTAGGAGGGGCAATCAGCCCCAGCATTTT. It is translated as CASRRGNQPQHF.